A selection of T cell receptor beta chains follows, all from one sample in a study of CD8+ T cells in alopecia areata. Assay: immunoSEQ multiplex PCR; the TCRdb copy retains only in-frame clones and omits some. The sample records about 200,000 clones, about 60% being singletons. Here the sequenced sample was CD4+ T cells sorted from blood, taken at week 4, from a patient treated with tofacitinib. All receptors come from a human donor with alopecia areata. Both conserved end residues are part of each CDR3. A D gene is named only where the DNA matches it firmly. Rows give clone size only sometimes, using once, few, many, or a class for an expanded clone.

d_call clone_size j_call v_call cdr3_aa cdr3_nt
TRBD1 few TRBJ1-1 TRBV7-9 CASSFPETGAGGAFF TGTGCCAGCAGCTTCCCGGAGACAGGGGCAGGGGGAGCTTTCTTT
NA few TRBJ1-2 TRBV29-1 CSVEFGGGYGYTF TGCAGCGTTGAATTTGGGGGAGGATATGGCTACACCTTC
TRBD2 NA TRBJ2-2 TRBV7-2 CASSQGLAANTGELFF TGTGCCAGCAGCCAAGGACTAGCGGCGAACACCGGGGAGCTGTTTTTT
NA NA TRBJ2-7 TRBV19 CASSIGAGGGVQYF TGTGCCAGTAGTATCGGGGCAGGAGGTGGAGTGCAGTACTTC
NA NA TRBJ1-2 TRBV2 CATSPGGSSYGYTF TGTGCCACCTCGCCCGGAGGTTCCTCCTATGGCTACACCTTC
TRBD2 NA TRBJ2-5 TRBV7-2 CASTLPWTSGVYQYF TGTGCCAGCACCTTACCGTGGACTAGCGGGGTATACCAGTACTTC
NA NA TRBJ2-5 TRBV27 CATRRGTGYGETQYF TGTGCCACAAGGCGTGGAACGGGGTATGGGGAGACCCAGTACTTC
TRBD1 few TRBJ2-3 TRBV29-1 CSVLGNDRGSGTDTQYF TGCAGCGTCCTTGGGAACGACAGGGGGAGCGGCACAGATACGCAGTATTTT
NA few TRBJ1-5 TRBV28 CASRRREPQHF TGTGCCAGCAGGCGAAGGGAGCCCCAGCATTTT
NA NA TRBJ2-7 TRBV20-1 CSARVRREQYF TGCAGTGCTAGAGTTAGAAGGGAGCAGTACTTC
NA few TRBJ1-1 TRBV4-1 CASSQGARNTEAFF TGCGCCAGCAGCCAAGGGGCCCGGAACACTGAAGCTTTCTTT
NA NA TRBJ1-1 TRBV4-1 CASSQVTSQGRSEAFF TGCGCCAGCAGCCAAGTTACTTCTCAGGGGAGATCCGAAGCTTTCTTT
TRBD2 NA TRBJ2-5 TRBV29-1 CSVEWGMRGIQETQYF TGCAGCGTTGAATGGGGCATGCGGGGGATCCAAGAGACCCAGTACTTC
TRBD1 NA TRBJ2-7 TRBV15 CATSTDRASYEQYF TGTGCCACCAGTACGGACAGGGCCTCCTACGAGCAGTACTTC
TRBD1 NA TRBJ1-5 TRBV28 CAGSTGGPNQPQHF TGTGCCGGTTCAACAGGGGGCCCTAATCAGCCCCAGCATTTT
TRBD2 NA TRBJ2-7 TRBV5-4 CASSLAGGSYEQYF TGTGCCAGCAGCTTAGCGGGGGGGTCCTACGAGCAGTACTTC
NA few TRBJ2-1 TRBV10-3 CAISETDNEQFF TGTGCCATCAGTGAGACGGACAATGAGCAGTTCTTC
NA few TRBJ1-6 TRBV6-5 CASSYQGRRLSPLHF TGTGCCAGCAGTTATCAGGGAAGAAGGCTGTCACCCCTCCACTTT
NA many TRBJ2-6 TRBV5-1 CASSLDTSGANVLTF TGCGCCAGCAGCTTGGACACGTCTGGGGCCAACGTCCTGACTTTC
NA once TRBJ2-5 TRBV28 CASRLDRQETQYF TGTGCCAGCCGCTTGGACCGTCAAGAGACCCAGTACTTC
TRBD1 NA TRBJ2-5 TRBV5-1 CASSGGTGGYQETQYF TGCGCCAGCAGCGGAGGGACAGGGGGTTACCAAGAGACCCAGTACTTC
NA NA TRBJ1-1 TRBV7-9 CASSLEVAYGAFF TGTGCCAGCAGCTTAGAGGTAGCTTACGGAGCTTTCTTT
TRBD1 NA TRBJ1-6 TRBV9 CASSVAQGVDNSPLHF TGTGCCAGCAGCGTAGCTCAGGGGGTTGATAATTCACCCCTCCACTTT
TRBD1 few TRBJ1-1 TRBV10-3 CAISRQGATEAFF TGTGCCATCAGTCGACAGGGGGCCACTGAAGCTTTCTTT
NA NA TRBJ1-2 TRBV2 CARGGVTNSNYGYTF TGTGCCAGGGGGGGCGTTACCAACTCTAACTATGGCTACACCTTC
TRBD1 NA TRBJ1-4 TRBV27 CASSPRGRGREKLFF TGTGCCAGCAGTCCGCGGGGCAGGGGGCGGGAAAAACTGTTTTTT
TRBD1 NA TRBJ1-6 TRBV19 CASSRQGTSPLHF TGTGCCAGTAGTCGACAGGGAACTTCACCCCTCCACTTT
NA NA TRBJ2-5 TRBV5-1 CASSSRAGETQYF TGCGCCAGCAGCTCCCGGGCAGGCGAGACCCAGTACTTC
TRBD1 NA TRBJ1-2 TRBV25-1 CASSELGDRASYGYTF TGTGCCAGCAGTGAGCTAGGGGACAGGGCAAGCTATGGCTACACCTTC
NA once TRBJ2-3 TRBV5-1 CASSSVGGSATQYF TGCGCCAGCAGCTCCGTCGGGGGAAGTGCCACGCAGTATTTT
TRBD1 NA TRBJ1-2 TRBV7-6 CASSPGTDYYGYTF TGTGCCAGCAGCCCTGGGACAGACTACTATGGCTACACCTTC
NA few TRBJ1-2 TRBV29-1 CSVGIRGADYGYTF TGCAGCGTTGGGATTCGGGGCGCCGACTATGGCTACACCTTC
TRBD1 NA TRBJ2-5 TRBV5-1 CASSLTGEETQYF TGCGCCAGCAGTTTGACAGGGGAAGAGACCCAGTACTTC
TRBD1 NA TRBJ2-7 TRBV5-1 CASSREGQLNSYEQYF TGCGCCAGCAGCCGCGAGGGACAGCTCAACTCCTACGAGCAGTACTTC
NA NA TRBJ2-1 TRBV29-1 CSVGGGGEQFF TGCAGCGTCGGAGGGGGAGGTGAGCAGTTCTTC
NA NA TRBJ2-5 TRBV27 CASSLRAQGQETQYF TGTGCCAGCAGTTTACGGGCGCAGGGCCAAGAGACCCAGTACTTC
TRBD1 NA TRBJ1-6 TRBV4-1 CASSHETGAPLHF TGCGCCAGCAGCCACGAAACAGGGGCACCCCTCCACTTT
TRBD1 NA TRBJ1-1 TRBV5-4 CASSSGQLNTEAFF TGTGCCAGCAGCTCGGGACAGTTGAACACTGAAGCTTTCTTT
NA few TRBJ2-1 TRBV4-1 CASSPGTGYNAGGQQFF TGCGCCAGCAGCCCAGGGACAGGGTATAACGCGGGGGGGCAGCAGTTCTTC
TRBD1 NA TRBJ1-4 TRBV2 CASSVGTGMGYEKLFF TGTGCCAGCAGTGTTGGGACAGGGATGGGTTATGAAAAACTGTTTTTT